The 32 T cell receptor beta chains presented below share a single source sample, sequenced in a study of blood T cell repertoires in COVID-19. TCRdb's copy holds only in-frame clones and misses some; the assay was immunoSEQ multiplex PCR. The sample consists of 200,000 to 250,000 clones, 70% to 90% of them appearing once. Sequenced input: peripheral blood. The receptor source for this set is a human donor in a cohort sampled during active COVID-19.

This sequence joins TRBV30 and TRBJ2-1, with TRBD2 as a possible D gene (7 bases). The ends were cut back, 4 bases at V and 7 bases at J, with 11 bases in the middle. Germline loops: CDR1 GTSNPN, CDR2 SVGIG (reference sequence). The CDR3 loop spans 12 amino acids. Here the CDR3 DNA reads TGTGCCTGGATGCGGGGGCGGAATGAGCAGTTCTTC. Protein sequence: CAWMRGRNEQFF.

DNA for the CDR3: TGCGCCAGCAGCTTGACTAGCGGGAGGGATGAGCAGTTCTTC. It translates to CASSLTSGRDEQFF. J is TRBJ2-1 and V is TRBV5-1; TRBD2 aligns across 13 bases. Germline V gene lookup returns CDR1 SGHRS and CDR2 YFSETQ. J lost 8 bases, V lost 1 base, and 0 bases had no gene match. The CDR3 spans 14 residues. Using reference TRBV5-1 and TRBJ2-1 for the parts outside the CDR3, the full variable domain is KAGVTQTPRYLIKTRGQQVTLSCSPISGHRSVSWYQQTPGQGLQFLFEYFSETQRNKGNFPGRFSGRQFSNSRSEMNVSTLELGDSALYLCASSLTSGRDEQFFGPGTRLTVL.

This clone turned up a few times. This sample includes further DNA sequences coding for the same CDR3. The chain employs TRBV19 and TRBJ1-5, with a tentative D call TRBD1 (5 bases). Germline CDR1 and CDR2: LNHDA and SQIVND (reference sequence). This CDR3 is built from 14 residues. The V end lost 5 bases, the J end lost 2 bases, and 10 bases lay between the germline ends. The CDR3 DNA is TGTGCCAGTAGTCCGTGGGGGGGCAATCAGCCCCAGCATTTT. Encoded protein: CASSPWGGNQPQHF.

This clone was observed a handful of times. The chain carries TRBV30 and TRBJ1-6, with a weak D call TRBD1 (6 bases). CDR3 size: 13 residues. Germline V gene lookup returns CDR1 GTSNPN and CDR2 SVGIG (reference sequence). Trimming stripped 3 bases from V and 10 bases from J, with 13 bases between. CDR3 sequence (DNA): TGTGCCTGGAGGGAGACAGGCGGGTCACCCCTCCACTTT. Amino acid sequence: CAWRETGGSPLHF.

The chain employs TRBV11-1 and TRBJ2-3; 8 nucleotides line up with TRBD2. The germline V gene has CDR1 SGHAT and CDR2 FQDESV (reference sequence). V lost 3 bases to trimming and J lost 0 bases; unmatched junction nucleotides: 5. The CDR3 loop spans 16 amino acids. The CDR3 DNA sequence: TGTGCCAGCAGCTTGCGGCGGGGGGCGAGCACAGATACGCAGTATTTT. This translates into CASSLRRGASTDTQYF.

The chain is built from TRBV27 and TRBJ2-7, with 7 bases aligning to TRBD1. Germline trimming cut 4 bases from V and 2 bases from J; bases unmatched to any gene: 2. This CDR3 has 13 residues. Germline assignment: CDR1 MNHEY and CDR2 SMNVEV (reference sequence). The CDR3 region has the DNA TGTGCCAGCAGTTCGGGACAGACCTACGAGCAGTACTTC. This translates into CASSSGQTYEQYF.

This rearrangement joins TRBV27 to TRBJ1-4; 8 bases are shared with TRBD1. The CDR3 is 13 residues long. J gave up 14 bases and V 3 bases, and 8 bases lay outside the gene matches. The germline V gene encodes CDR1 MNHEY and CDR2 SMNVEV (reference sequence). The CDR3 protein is CASSFRDRGRLFF. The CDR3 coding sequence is TGTGCCAGCAGTTTCCGTGACAGGGGACGGCTGTTTTTT.

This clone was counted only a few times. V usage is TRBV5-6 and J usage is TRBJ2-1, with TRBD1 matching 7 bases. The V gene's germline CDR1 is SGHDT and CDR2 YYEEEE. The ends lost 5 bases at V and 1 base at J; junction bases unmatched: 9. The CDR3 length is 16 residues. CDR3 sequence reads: CASRPAGGRSYNEQFF. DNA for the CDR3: TGTGCCAGCAGACCGGCAGGGGGTAGATCCTACAATGAGCAGTTCTTC.

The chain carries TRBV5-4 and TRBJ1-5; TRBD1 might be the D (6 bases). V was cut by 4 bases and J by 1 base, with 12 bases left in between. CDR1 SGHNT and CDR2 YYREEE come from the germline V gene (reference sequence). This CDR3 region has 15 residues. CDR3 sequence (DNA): TGTGCCAGCAGCCTAGGGGGTAGGAGCAATCAGCCCCAGCATTTT. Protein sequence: CASSLGGRSNQPQHF.

Here the CDR3 reads CASSSAGRGEKLFF. As DNA, the CDR3 is TGCGCCAGCAGCTCGGCGGGGAGGGGAGAAAAACTGTTTTTT. The chain carries TRBV5-1 and TRBJ1-4; weak D call: TRBD1 (5 bases). This CDR3 region has 14 residues. CDR1 is SGHRS and CDR2 is YFSETQ in the germline V gene. V gave up 3 bases and J gave up 8 bases, with 14 bases separating them.

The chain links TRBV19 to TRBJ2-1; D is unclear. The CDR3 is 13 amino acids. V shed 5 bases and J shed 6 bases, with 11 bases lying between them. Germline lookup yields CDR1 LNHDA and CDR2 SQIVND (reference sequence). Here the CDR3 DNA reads TGTGCCAGTAGTCTTTCACACCGCAATGAGCAGTTCTTC. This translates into CASSLSHRNEQFF.

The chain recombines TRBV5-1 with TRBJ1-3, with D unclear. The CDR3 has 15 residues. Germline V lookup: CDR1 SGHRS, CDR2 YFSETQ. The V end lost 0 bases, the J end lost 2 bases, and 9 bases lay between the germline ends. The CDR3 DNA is TGCGCCAGCAGCTTGGCCCACTCCCCTGGAAACACCATATATTTT. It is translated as CASSLAHSPGNTIYF.

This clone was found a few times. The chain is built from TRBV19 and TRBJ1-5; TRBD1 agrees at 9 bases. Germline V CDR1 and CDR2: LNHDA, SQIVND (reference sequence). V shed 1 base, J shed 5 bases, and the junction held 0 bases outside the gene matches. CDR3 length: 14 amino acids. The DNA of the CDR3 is TGTGCCAGTAGTATAGGACAGGGGGATCAGCCCCAGCATTTT. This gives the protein CASSIGQGDQPQHF. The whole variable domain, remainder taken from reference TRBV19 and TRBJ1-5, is DGGITQSPKYLFRKEGQNVTLSCEQNLNHDAMYWYRQDPGQGLRLIYYSQIVNDFQKGDIAEGYSVSREKKESFPLTVTSAQKNPTAFYLCASSIGQGDQPQHFGDGTRLSIL.

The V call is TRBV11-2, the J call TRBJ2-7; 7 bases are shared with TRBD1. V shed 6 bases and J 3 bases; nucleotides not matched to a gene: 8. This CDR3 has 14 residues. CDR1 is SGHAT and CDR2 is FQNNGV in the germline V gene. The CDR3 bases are TGTGCCAGCAGTCCTCAACAGGGGAACTACGAGCAGTACTTC. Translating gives CASSPQQGNYEQYF.

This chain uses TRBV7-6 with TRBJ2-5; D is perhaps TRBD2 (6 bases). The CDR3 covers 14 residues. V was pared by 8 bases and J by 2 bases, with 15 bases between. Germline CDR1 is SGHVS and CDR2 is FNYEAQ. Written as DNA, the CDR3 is TGTGCCAGCCTTAGCGGTTTACGGCAAGAGACCCAGTACTTC. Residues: CASLSGLRQETQYF.

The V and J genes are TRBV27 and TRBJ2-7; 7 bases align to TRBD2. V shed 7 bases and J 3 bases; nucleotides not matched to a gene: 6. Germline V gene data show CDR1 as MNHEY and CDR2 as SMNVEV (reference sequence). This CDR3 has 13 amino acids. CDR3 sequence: CASMKRGLYEQYF. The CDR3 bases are TGTGCCAGCATGAAGCGGGGCCTCTACGAGCAGTACTTC.

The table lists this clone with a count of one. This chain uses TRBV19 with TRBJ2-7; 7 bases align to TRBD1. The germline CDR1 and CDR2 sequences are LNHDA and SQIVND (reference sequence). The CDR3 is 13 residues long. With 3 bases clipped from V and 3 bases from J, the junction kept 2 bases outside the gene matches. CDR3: CASSMGQNYEQYF. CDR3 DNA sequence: TGTGCCAGTAGTATGGGACAGAACTACGAGCAGTACTTC.

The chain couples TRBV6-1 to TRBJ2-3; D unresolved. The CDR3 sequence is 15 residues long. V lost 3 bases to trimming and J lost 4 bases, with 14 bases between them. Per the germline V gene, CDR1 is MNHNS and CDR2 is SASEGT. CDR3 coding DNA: TGTGCCAGCAGTGATACGGCCCACCGGGCAGATACGCAGTATTTT. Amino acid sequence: CASSDTAHRADTQYF.

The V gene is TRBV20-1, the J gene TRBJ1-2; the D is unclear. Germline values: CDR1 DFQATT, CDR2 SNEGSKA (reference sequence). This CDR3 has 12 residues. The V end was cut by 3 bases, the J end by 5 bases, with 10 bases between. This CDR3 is CSASRDNYGYTF. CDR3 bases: TGCAGTGCTAGTCGAGACAATTATGGCTACACCTTC.

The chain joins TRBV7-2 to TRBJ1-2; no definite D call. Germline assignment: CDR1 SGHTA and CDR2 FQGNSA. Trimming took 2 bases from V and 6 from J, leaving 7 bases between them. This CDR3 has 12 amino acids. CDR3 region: CASSLRSHGYTF. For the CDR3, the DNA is TGTGCCAGCAGCTTAAGAAGCCATGGCTACACCTTC.

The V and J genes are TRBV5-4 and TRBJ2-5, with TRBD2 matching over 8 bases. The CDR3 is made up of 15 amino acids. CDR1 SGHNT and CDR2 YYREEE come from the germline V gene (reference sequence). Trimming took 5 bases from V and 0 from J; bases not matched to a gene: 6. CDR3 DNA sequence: TGTGCCAGCAGGGGACCGGGGGGGTACCAAGAGACCCAGTACTTC. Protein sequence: CASRGPGGYQETQYF.

DNA for the CDR3: TGTGCCAGCAGTGATTGGGGGAGGGGGGCTTATTCACCCCTCCACTTT. Amino acids: CASSDWGRGAYSPLHF. The V gene is TRBV27, the J gene TRBJ1-6; tentative D call: TRBD1 (6 bases). V gave up 5 bases and J gave up 8 bases, with 19 bases separating them. The length of the CDR3 is 16 residues. Per the germline V gene, CDR1 is MNHEY and CDR2 is SMNVEV (reference sequence).

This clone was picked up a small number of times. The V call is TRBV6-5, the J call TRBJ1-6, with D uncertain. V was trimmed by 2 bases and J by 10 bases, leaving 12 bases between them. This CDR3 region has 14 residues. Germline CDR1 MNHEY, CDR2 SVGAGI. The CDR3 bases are TGTGCCAGCAGTTACGCGGGGTTGGAATCACCCCTCCACTTT. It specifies CASSYAGLESPLHF.

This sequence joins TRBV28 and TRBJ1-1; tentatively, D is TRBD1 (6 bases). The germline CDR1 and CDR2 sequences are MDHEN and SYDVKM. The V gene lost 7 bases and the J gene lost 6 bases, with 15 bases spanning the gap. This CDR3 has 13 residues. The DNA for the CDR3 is TGTGCCAGCAAAAGGGGGGGCAGGGCTGAAGCTTTCTTT. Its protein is CASKRGGRAEAFF.

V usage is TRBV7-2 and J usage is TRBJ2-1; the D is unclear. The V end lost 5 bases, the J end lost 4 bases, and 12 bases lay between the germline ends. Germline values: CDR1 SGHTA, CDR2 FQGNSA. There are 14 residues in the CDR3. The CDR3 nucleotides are TGTGCCAGCAGCCCGGGTAGAGATTACAATGAGCAGTTCTTC. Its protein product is CASSPGRDYNEQFF.

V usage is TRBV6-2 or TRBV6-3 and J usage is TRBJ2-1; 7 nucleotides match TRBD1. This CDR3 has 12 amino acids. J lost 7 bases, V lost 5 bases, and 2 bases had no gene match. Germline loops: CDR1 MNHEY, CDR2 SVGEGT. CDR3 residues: CASSKQGNEQFF. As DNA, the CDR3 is TGTGCCAGCAGTAAACAGGGGAATGAGCAGTTCTTC.

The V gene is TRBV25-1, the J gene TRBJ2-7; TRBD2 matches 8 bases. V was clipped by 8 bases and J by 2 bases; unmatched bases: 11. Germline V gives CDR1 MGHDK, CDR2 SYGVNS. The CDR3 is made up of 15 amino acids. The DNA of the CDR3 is TGTGCCAGCCTGAAGGGGTACGGGGGGGCCTACGAGCAGTACTTC. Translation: CASLKGYGGAYEQYF.

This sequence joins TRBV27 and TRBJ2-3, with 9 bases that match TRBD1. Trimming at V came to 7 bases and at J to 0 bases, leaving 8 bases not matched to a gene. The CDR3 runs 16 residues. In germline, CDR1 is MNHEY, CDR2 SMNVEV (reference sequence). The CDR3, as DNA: TGTGCCAGCACTGAGGACAGGGGATATAGCACAGATACGCAGTATTTT. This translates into CASTEDRGYSTDTQYF.

The DNA of the CDR3 is TGTGCCAGCTCACCGGTCGCGGGGGACTCCTACAATGAGCAGTTCTTC. Translated, it gives CASSPVAGDSYNEQFF. This chain uses TRBV18 with TRBJ2-1; 7 positions agree with TRBD2. J lost 0 bases, V lost 3 bases, and 5 bases had no gene match. The length of the CDR3 is 16 residues. Germline-derived CDR1 and CDR2 are KGHSH and LQKENI.

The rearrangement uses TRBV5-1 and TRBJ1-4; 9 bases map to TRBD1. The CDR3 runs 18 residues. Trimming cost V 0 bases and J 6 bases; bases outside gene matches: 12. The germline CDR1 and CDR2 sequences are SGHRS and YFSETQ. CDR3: CASSLEGQGAVGYEKLFF. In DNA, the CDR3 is TGCGCCAGCAGCTTGGAGGGACAGGGAGCGGTGGGGTATGAAAAACTGTTTTTT.

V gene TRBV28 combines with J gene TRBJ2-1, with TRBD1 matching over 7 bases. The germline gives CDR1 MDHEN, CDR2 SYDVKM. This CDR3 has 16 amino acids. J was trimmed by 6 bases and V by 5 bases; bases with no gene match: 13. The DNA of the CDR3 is TGTGCCAGCAGTCCCCTGACAGGGAAGATGGGCAATGAGCAGTTCTTC. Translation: CASSPLTGKMGNEQFF.

CDR3 nucleotides: TGTGCCTGGACCTCCTACGGGGTCGGGGCTTTCTTT. Its protein is CAWTSYGVGAFF. The V and J genes are TRBV30 and TRBJ1-1; D is uncertain. The CDR3 length is 12 residues. Germline CDR1 reads GTSNPN; CDR2 reads SVGIG (reference sequence). Trimming left V 4 bases short and J 11 bases short, with 17 bases between.